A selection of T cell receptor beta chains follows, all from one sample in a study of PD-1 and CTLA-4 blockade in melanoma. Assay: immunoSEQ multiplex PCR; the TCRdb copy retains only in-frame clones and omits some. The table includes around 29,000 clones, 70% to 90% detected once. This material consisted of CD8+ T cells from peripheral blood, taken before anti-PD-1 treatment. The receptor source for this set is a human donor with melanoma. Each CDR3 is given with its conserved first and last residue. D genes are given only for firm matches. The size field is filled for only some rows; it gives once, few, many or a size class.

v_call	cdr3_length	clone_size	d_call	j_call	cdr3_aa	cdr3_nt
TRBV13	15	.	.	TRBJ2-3	CASSLGGTSTDTQYF	TGTGCCAGCAGCTTAGGTGGAACTAGCACAGATACGCAGTATTTT
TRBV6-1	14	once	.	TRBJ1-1	CASSEEVRNTEAFF	TGTGCCAGCAGTGAAGAGGTGAGGAACACTGAAGCTTTCTTT
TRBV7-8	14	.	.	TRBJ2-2	CASSLTPISGELFF	TGTGCCAGCAGCTTAACCCCAATCTCCGGGGAGCTGTTTTTT
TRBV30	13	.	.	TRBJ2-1	CAWLKGEYNEQFF	TGTGCCTGGTTGAAGGGGGAGTACAATGAGCAGTTCTTC
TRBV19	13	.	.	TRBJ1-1	CASSLATNTEAFF	TGTGCCAGTAGCCTAGCAACTAACACTGAAGCTTTCTTT
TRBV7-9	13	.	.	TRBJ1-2	CASSPVHLDGYTF	TGTGCCAGCAGCCCCGTTCATCTCGATGGCTACACCTTC
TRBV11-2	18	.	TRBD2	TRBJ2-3	CASNRGLAGGSRADTQYF	TGTGCCAGCAACCGGGGGCTAGCGGGAGGCTCGAGGGCAGATACGCAGTATTTT
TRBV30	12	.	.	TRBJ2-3	CAWDGTTDTQYF	TGTGCCTGGGATGGGACCACAGATACGCAGTATTTT
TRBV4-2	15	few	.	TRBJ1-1	CASSSEGTVNTEAFF	TGTGCCAGCAGCTCAGAAGGGACGGTGAACACTGAAGCTTTCTTT
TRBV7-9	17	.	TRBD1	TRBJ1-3	CASSWGQGSPSGNTIYF	TGTGCCAGCAGCTGGGGACAGGGGAGTCCCTCTGGAAACACCATATATTTT
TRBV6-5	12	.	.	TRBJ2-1	CASWDWGSVQFF	TGTGCCAGCTGGGACTGGGGATCGGTGCAGTTCTTC
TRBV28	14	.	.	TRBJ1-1	CASSLGTGNTEAFF	TGTGCCAGCAGTTTAGGTACGGGGAACACTGAAGCTTTCTTT
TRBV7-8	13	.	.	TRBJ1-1	CASSGTGYTEAFF	TGTGCCAGCAGCGGAACAGGGTACACTGAAGCTTTCTTT
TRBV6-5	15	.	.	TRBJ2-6	CASSSLRVGANVLTF	TGTGCCAGCAGTTCCTTGAGGGTGGGGGCCAACGTCCTGACTTTC
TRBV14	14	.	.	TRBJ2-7	CASSLRVSPYEQYF	TGTGCCAGCAGCCTCAGGGTAAGCCCCTACGAGCAGTACTTC
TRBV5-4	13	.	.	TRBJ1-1	CAFRGLMNTEAFF	TGTGCCTTCCGGGGGCTTATGAACACTGAAGCTTTCTTT
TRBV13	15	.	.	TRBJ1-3	CASSSGWGSGNTIYF	TGTGCCAGCAGCAGCGGATGGGGCTCTGGAAACACCATATATTTT
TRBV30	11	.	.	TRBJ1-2	CAWSGESSYTF	TGTGCCTGGAGTGGGGAGTCGAGCTACACCTTC